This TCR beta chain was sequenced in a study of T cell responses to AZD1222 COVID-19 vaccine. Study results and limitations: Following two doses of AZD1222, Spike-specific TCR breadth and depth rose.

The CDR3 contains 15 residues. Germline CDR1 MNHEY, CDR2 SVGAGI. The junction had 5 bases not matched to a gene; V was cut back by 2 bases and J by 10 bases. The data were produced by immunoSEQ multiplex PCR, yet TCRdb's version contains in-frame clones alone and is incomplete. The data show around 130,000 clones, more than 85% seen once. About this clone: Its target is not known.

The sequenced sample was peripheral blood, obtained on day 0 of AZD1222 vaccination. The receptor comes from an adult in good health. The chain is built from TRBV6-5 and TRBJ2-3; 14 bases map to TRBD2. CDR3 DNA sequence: TGTGCCAGCAGTTACGGGACTAGCGGGAGTCATTCGCAGTATTTT. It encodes CASSYGTSGSHSQYF.